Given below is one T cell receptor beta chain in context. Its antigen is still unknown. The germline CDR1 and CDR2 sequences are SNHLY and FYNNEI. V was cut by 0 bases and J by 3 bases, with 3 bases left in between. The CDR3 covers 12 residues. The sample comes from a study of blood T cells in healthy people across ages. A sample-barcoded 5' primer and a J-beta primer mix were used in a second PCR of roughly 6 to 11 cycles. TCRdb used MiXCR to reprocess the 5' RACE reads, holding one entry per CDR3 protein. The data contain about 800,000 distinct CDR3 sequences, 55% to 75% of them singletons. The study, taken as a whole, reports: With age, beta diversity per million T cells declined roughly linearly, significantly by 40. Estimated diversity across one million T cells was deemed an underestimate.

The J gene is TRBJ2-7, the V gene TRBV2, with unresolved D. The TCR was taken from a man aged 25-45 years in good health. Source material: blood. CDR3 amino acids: CASSEANYEQYF. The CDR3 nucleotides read TGTGCCAGCAGTGAAGCCAACTACGAGCAGTACTTC.